This T cell receptor (beta chain) was retrieved from a study of blood T cell repertoires in COVID-19. Living in about two dozen US areas, the participants were between roughly 18 and 90 years of age. Authors' methods: Quantification of nucleated cells was approximated via reference gene primer amplification. Clones were sequenced by immunoSEQ multiplex PCR, and TCRdb holds only the in-frame ones, with some missing. D and trimming were read from the DNA, whereas the V and J calls and clone size are those reported in that table. Of about 400,000 clones detected, around 90% appear once; the ten largest clones hold 2% to 2.5%. This receptor was taken from a woman aged 40 to 55 with acute COVID-19. Sequenced: PBMCs or T cells enriched from blood (not recorded which).

The CDR3 region is CASSQDQRGGANNEQFF. As DNA, the CDR3 is TGCGCCAGCAGCCAAGATCAACGCGGGGGGGCTAACAATGAGCAGTTCTTC. The gene calls are TRBV4-1 and TRBJ2-1; 9 positions agree with TRBD2. V lost 0 bases and J lost 5; bases outside the gene matches: 8. In germline, CDR1 is MGHRA, CDR2 YSYEKL. The CDR3 is 17 amino acids.